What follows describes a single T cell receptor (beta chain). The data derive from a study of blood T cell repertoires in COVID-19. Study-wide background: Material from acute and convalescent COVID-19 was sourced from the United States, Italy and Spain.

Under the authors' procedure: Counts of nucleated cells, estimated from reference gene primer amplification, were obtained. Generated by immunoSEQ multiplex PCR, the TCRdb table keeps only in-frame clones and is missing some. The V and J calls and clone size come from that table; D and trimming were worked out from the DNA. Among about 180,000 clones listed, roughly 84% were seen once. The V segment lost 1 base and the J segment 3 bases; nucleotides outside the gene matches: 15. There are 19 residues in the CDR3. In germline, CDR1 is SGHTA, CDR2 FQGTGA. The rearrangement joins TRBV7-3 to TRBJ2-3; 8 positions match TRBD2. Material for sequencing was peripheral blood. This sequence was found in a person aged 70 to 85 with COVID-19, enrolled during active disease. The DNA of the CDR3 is TGTGCCAGCAGCTTAAGGGCTAGTGGAGCGGGAGTAGGTACAGATACGCAGTATTTT. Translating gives CASSLRASGAGVGTDTQYF.